The present entry profiles one T cell receptor (beta chain) with its context. Its antigen is not identified. Researchers used genomic DNA as the template to profile TCR beta VDJ and CDR3. MiXCR, applied by TCRdb to the reads, yields one record per CDR3 protein. This table has 180,000 or so distinct CDR3 sequences, about 60% appearing once. Patients sequenced had flow cytometry evidence of CD8+CD57+ cell expansion. This sample was included in a study of CD8+CD57+ T cells in acquired aplastic anemia. Study-wide findings and caveats: Between patients and controls, around 30 CD8+ CDR3 sequences were found in common.

This clonotype originated in a human donor with aplastic anemia. The source material was sorted CD4+, CD8+, or CD8+CD57+ T cells (not recorded which) from PBMCs.

The CDR3 nucleotides are TGCAGTGTCGAGGGGGTTGGGTTCGGTCGAGCTTTCTTT. As protein: CSVEGVGFGRAFF. V usage is TRBV20-1 and J usage is TRBJ1-1, with D possibly being TRBD1 (6 bases). V was clipped by 7 bases and J by 10 bases, with 22 bases between them. The CDR3 is 13 residues long. Germline V CDR1 and CDR2: DFQATT, SNEGSKA (reference sequence).